Listed below are T cell receptor beta chains from one sample, sequenced in a study of identical twins. A single record per CDR3 protein comes from TCRdb applying MiXCR to the 5' RACE reads. The sample has more than 400,000 distinct CDR3 sequences; roughly 15% are singletons. This same sample was also part of a study on yellow fever vaccine responses in identical twins.

Sequences were obtained from CD4+ T cells sorted from blood. The receptor set was obtained from a woman aged 18 to 35 in good health. Each CDR3 is given with its conserved first and last residue. A D gene is named only where the DNA matches it firmly. Some rows mark clone size as missing; the rest say once, few, many or name a class of expanded clone.

d_call | j_call | clone_size | v_call | cdr3_aa | cdr3_nt
- | TRBJ2-2 | few | TRBV20-1 | CSAREAGGTGELFF | TGCAGTGCTAGAGAGGCCGGAGGGACCGGGGAGCTGTTTTTT
- | TRBJ2-2 | few | TRBV6-6 | CASSRLAPGELFF | TGTGCCAGCAGCCGCCTAGCCCCCGGGGAGCTGTTTTTT
TRBD2 | TRBJ2-2 | few | TRBV12-3/TRBV12-4 | CASSRLAGGPTGELFF | TGTGCCAGCAGTAGACTAGCGGGAGGGCCCACCGGGGAGCTGTTTTTT
- | TRBJ2-1 | few | TRBV12-3/TRBV12-4 | CASAERSYNEQFF | TGTGCCAGCGCCGAGCGTTCCTACAATGAGCAGTTCTTC
TRBD1 | TRBJ2-3 | many | TRBV3-1 | CASSYDRGRGSDTQYF | TGTGCCAGCAGCTACGACAGGGGGCGAGGATCAGATACGCAGTATTTT
- | TRBJ1-2 | - | TRBV4-1 | CASSQESSDGGDLYRYTF | TGCGCCAGCAGCCAAGAGTCCTCCGACGGGGGGGACCTATATCGCTACACCTTC
- | TRBJ2-2 | few | TRBV4-2 | CASSQDYRGGTGELFF | TGTGCCAGCAGCCAAGATTACAGGGGAGGGACCGGGGAGCTGTTTTTT
- | TRBJ2-3 | few | TRBV3-1 | CASSPRDFTDTQYF | TGTGCCAGCAGCCCGCGGGACTTTACAGATACGCAGTATTTT
- | TRBJ2-2 | - | TRBV5-1 | CASSLLGVAANTGELFF | TGCGCCAGCAGCTTGTTAGGGGTCGCCGCGAACACCGGGGAGCTGTTTTTT
TRBD1 | TRBJ1-6 | few | TRBV11-2 | CASSLGTGTTASYRPLHF | TGTGCCAGCAGCTTAGGGACAGGTACCACCGCTAGCTACCGACCCCTCCACTTT